A selection of T cell receptor beta chains follows, all from one sample in a study of human T cells and chemical hapten exposure. TCRdb reprocessed the RACE reads with MiXCR, giving one entry per CDR3 protein. The repertoire holds about 400,000 distinct CDR3 sequences, with more than 5% as singletons. Sequenced here: whole blood, sampled in connection with sensitization to the hapten diphenylcyclopropenone (DPC). Every receptor here comes from a woman aged 18 to 35 with alopecia areata. Some clones in this sample may be carry-over from other donors' samples. The conserved cysteine and the conserved F or W are not part of the CDR3 here.

TRBV12-3/TRBV12-4 ASRPRQGAIMF
TRBV15 ATSSERSTDTQY
TRBV10-3 AISEGRNSNQPQH
TRBV27 ASSPGQGGESNQPQH
TRBV12-3/TRBV12-4 ASSFSGPYEQY
TRBV3-1 ASSQKGGFRAF
TRBV19 ASRDRAFSSDTQY
TRBV7-9 ASTFSGNTIY
TRBV19 ASSPGTDQAETQY
TRBV3-1 ASSQASGASYNEQF
TRBV28 ASSSHTLSSGNTIY
TRBV5-1 ASRLQPGHNSPLH
TRBV27 ASSFSRPSVGYTQY
TRBV12-3/TRBV12-4 ASSFRNPGATDTQY
TRBV12-3/TRBV12-4 ASSFSSNEKLF
TRBV4-2 ASRQQSGELF
TRBV11-2 ASSLDTYAGDYT
TRBV18 ASSPLGPRNGNTIY
TRBV20-1 SATAQGFDYGYT
TRBV7-9 ASSLGTYPEAF
TRBV28 ASSLPNGTVINGYT
TRBV12-3/TRBV12-4 ANEPGPGDTGELF
TRBV7-2 ASSLDRDSYNSPLH
TRBV3-1 ASSPKTGLSSYNEQF
TRBV6-1 ASSKQGLNTEAF
TRBV6-5 ASKTADYYGYT
TRBV6-1 ASSAPGTGRTEAF
TRBV29-1 SVGRDPGPNTEAF
TRBV12-3/TRBV12-4 ASSQDRRNEKLF
TRBV29-1 SVVTPGSAQETQY
TRBV20-1 SARDLAFSGDEQY
TRBV3-1 ASSQVAGTEAF
TRBV6-5 ASSGGGDYNEQF
TRBV29-1 SLKGADTQY
TRBV5-1 ASSWTGYTEAF
TRBV18 ASSPPGQAGNTIY
TRBV4-3 ASSPDRARLSLQY
TRBV18 ASSTESEPQH
TRBV11-1 ASSLEGRNEQF
TRBV20-1 SALGQGEETQY
TRBV10-2 ASSGSGGKDTQY
TRBV2 AREGRLNTEAF
TRBV7-2 ASSLGQGEGYT
TRBV5-6 ASSPGRTLNSPLH
TRBV7-2 ASSPSRLAGDTGELF
TRBV5-1 ASSLVQGIYNEQF